A single sample gave rise to the 18 T cell receptor beta chains below, sequenced in a study of neurological immune-mediated disorders. TCRdb reanalysed the 5' RACE reads using MiXCR and keeps one entry per CDR3 protein. The sample consists of tens of thousands of distinct CDR3 sequences, approximately 14% of them appearing once. Specimen: PBMCs. The receptors shown here come from a woman in her 50s in good health.

This rearrangement joins TRBV29-1 to TRBJ2-3; 9 nucleotides align to TRBD2. Germline CDR1 is SQVTM and CDR2 is ANQGSEA. The J segment lost 6 bases and the V segment lost 8 bases, leaving 12 bases of the junction unmatched. This CDR3 is 14 amino acids long. The CDR3 here is CSLRGAGGSDTQYF. DNA for the CDR3: TGCAGCCTCCGGGGAGCGGGAGGTTCGGATACGCAGTATTTT.

To note about this clonotype: A much larger clone lies one base from this, so it may be a read error. The gene calls are TRBV7-9 and TRBJ1-6; no firm D call. Trimming cost V 2 bases and J 8 bases, with 13 bases left between them. The CDR3 has 15 amino acids. Germline values: CDR1 SEHNR, CDR2 FQNEAQ (reference sequence). Written as DNA, the CDR3 is TGTGCCAGCAGCTTAAAGTGTCTCGGGGATTCACCCCTCCACTTT. Its protein product is CASSLKCLGDSPLHF.

This clonotype was detected ten times or more. The V gene is TRBV5-1, the J gene TRBJ1-1; D might be TRBD1 (5 bases). Trimming took 4 bases from V and 2 from J, leaving 15 bases between them. Germline V lookup: CDR1 SGHRS, CDR2 YFSETQ. This CDR3 is built from 15 residues. CDR3 DNA: TGCGCCAGCAGCGCCCAGGGAGTAGGTAACACTGAAGCTTTCTTT. Translation: CASSAQGVGNTEAFF.

This clonotype was seen at least ten times. The J gene is TRBJ2-2, the V gene TRBV5-1; unclear D gene. V was trimmed by 4 bases and J by 1 base, leaving 11 bases between them. The V gene's germline CDR1 is SGHRS and CDR2 YFSETQ. CDR3 length: 15 residues. The CDR3 sequence is CASSPSLRNTGELFF. The CDR3 DNA reads as TGCGCCAGCAGCCCATCTTTGAGGAACACCGGGGAGCTGTTTTTT.

In its sample, this clonotype was seen many times. The DNA for the CDR3 is TGTGCCAGCAGCGCTCAACTAGGGACCCAGTACTTC. Its translation: CASSAQLGTQYF. The chain joins TRBV7-9 to TRBJ2-5; D is possibly TRBD2 (5 bases). There are 12 residues in the CDR3. CDR1 is SEHNR and CDR2 is FQNEAQ in the germline V gene (reference sequence). Trimming stripped 5 bases from V and 7 bases from J, with 11 bases between.

This clonotype was counted at least ten times. The rearrangement joins TRBV6-2 or TRBV6-3 to TRBJ2-2; 14 nucleotides align to TRBD2. Germline V gene sequence: CDR1 MNHEY, CDR2 SVGEGT. This CDR3 comprises 17 residues. Trimming took 8 bases from V and 6 from J; bases not matched to a gene: 11. The CDR3 reads CASLHSGTSGSAGELFF. The CDR3 DNA follows: TGTGCCAGCCTTCACTCCGGGACTAGCGGGAGTGCCGGGGAGCTGTTTTTT.

This clonotype was detected ten times or more. The chain links TRBV10-3 to TRBJ1-4; no reliable D call. Germline V gives CDR1 ENHRY, CDR2 SYGVKD. CDR3 length: 13 residues. V dropped 4 bases and J dropped 5 bases, with 8 bases sitting between them. The CDR3 bases are TGTGCCATCAGTGGGTACAGAAATGAAAAACTGTTTTTT. This gives the protein CAISGYRNEKLFF.

This clonotype was counted ten times or more. This chain connects TRBV5-1 to TRBJ2-7; 7 nucleotides align to TRBD1. CDR1 and CDR2 (germline): SGHRS, YFSETQ. J was trimmed by 2 bases and V by 2 bases; bases with no gene match: 7. This CDR3 contains 15 residues. This CDR3 reads CASSFTGDTAYEQYF. CDR3 nucleotide sequence: TGCGCCAGCAGCTTCACAGGGGACACAGCCTACGAGCAGTACTTC. The complete variable domain, with remaining parts taken from reference TRBV5-1 and TRBJ2-7, reads KAGVTQTPRYLIKTRGQQVTLSCSPISGHRSVSWYQQTPGQGLQFLFEYFSETQRNKGNFPGRFSGRQFSNSRSEMNVSTLELGDSALYLCASSFTGDTAYEQYFGPGTRLTVT.

There are many counts of this clonotype. The rearrangement uses TRBV20-1 and TRBJ2-1, with 8 bases identical to TRBD2. With V trimmed by 6 bases and J by 7 bases, 11 bases remained unmatched. Germline assignment: CDR1 DFQATT and CDR2 SNEGSKA (reference sequence). The CDR3 contains 14 residues. CDR3 DNA: TGCAGTGCAAAACCGGGACTAGGTGTGAATGAGCAGTTCTTC. The encoded protein is CSAKPGLGVNEQFF.

In its sample, this clonotype was seen many times. The rearrangement uses TRBV6-1 and TRBJ2-1; D possibly matches TRBD1 or TRBD2 (5 bases each). Trimming cost V 2 bases and J 4 bases, with 12 bases left between them. CDR3 size: 15 residues. Per the germline V gene, CDR1 is MNHNS and CDR2 is SASEGT. The CDR3 loop is CASSEQGSGYNEQFF. The CDR3 bases are TGTGCCAGCAGTGAACAGGGATCGGGGTACAATGAGCAGTTCTTC.

The V gene is TRBV7-2, the J gene TRBJ2-1; D may be TRBD2 (7 bases). The V end was cut by 2 bases, the J end by 8 bases, with 16 bases between. CDR3 length: 15 amino acids. CDR1 and CDR2 (germline): SGHTA, FQGNSA. The CDR3 protein is CASSLLGGPTYEQFF. The DNA for the CDR3 is TGTGCCAGCAGCTTACTCGGGGGGCCGACCTATGAGCAGTTCTTC.

At least ten counts were recorded for this clonotype. The chain uses TRBV3-1 and TRBJ1-4; D perhaps matches TRBD1 (5 bases). V shed 3 bases and J shed 0 bases, with 8 bases lying between them. Looked up from germline, CDR1 is LGHDT and CDR2 is YNNKEL (reference sequence). The CDR3 length is 15 residues. Here the CDR3 DNA reads TGTGCCAGCAGCCACGACAGATCAACTAATGAAAAACTGTTTTTT. Encoded protein: CASSHDRSTNEKLFF.

This clonotype has ten or more counts. An end of the junction does not agree with germline; a read error may underlie this. V and J are TRBV29-1 and TRBJ1-4; TRBD1 is a possible D gene (6 bases). CDR1 and CDR2 from the germline V gene are SQVTM and ANQGSEA. The CDR3 contains 11 residues. CDR3 DNA sequence: TGCAGCGTTCGGGGGGATCGGGACATGGGTTTT. Residues: CSVRGDRDMGF.

This clonotype was picked up a small number of times. V usage is TRBV6-1 and J usage is TRBJ2-2; weak D call: TRBD2 (6 bases). This CDR3 contains 13 residues. Per germline, CDR1 MNHNS and CDR2 SASEGT. With 10 bases removed from V and 3 bases from J, the gap between germline ends came to 12 bases. CDR3 coding DNA: TGTGCCACCCAGGAGCGGGACACCGGGGAGCTGTTTTTT. This encodes CATQERDTGELFF.

In this sample, this clonotype turned up many times. V usage is TRBV5-1 and J usage is TRBJ2-1, with 16 nucleotides matching TRBD2. The CDR3 is 19 amino acids. With V trimmed by 1 base and J by 2 bases, 6 bases remained unmatched. Germline assignment: CDR1 SGHRS and CDR2 YFSETQ. The CDR3: CASSLTGTSGGAAYNEQFF. CDR3 bases: TGCGCCAGCAGCTTGACCGGGACTAGCGGGGGGGCCGCCTACAATGAGCAGTTCTTC.

The table lists this clonotype with many counts. This chain joins TRBV5-1 and TRBJ2-3, with 7 bases fitting TRBD2. Germline trimming cut 0 bases from V and 2 bases from J; bases unmatched to any gene: 12. Germline CDR1 reads SGHRS; CDR2 reads YFSETQ. This CDR3 is 18 amino acids long. Written as DNA, the CDR3 is TGCGCCAGCAGCTTGGATGGCGGGGGACCTTTCTTCACAGATACGCAGTATTTT. As protein: CASSLDGGGPFFTDTQYF.

This clonotype was found many times. J is TRBJ2-2 and V is TRBV25-1; 10 nucleotides line up with TRBD1. This CDR3 contains 16 residues. From germline, CDR1 is MGHDK and CDR2 SYGVNS. V shed 6 bases, J shed 6 bases, and the junction held 10 bases outside the gene matches. CDR3 nucleotides: TGTGCCAGCAGGAAAGGGGGGACAGGGGCCGCCGGGGAGCTGTTTTTT. Its translation is CASRKGGTGAAGELFF.

This clonotype was detected only a few times. The chain links TRBV14 to TRBJ2-7, with TRBD1 matching over 7 bases. CDR3 length: 13 residues. In germline, CDR1 is SGHDN, CDR2 FVKESK. The junction had 4 bases not matched to a gene; V was cut back by 6 bases and J by 2 bases. CDR3 sequence reads: CASRRTGPYEQYF. CDR3 nucleotide sequence: TGTGCCAGCAGGAGGACAGGACCCTACGAGCAGTACTTC.